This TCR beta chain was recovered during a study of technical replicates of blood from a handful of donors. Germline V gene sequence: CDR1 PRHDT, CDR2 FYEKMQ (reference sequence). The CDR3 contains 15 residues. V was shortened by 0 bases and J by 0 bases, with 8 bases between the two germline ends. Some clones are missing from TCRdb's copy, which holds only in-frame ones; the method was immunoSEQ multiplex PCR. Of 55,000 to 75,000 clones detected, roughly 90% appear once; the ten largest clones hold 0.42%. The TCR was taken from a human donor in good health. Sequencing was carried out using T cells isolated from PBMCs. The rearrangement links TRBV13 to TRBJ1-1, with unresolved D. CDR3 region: CASSLGLAVNTEAFF. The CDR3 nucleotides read TGTGCCAGCAGCTTAGGCTTAGCAGTGAACACTGAAGCTTTCTTT.